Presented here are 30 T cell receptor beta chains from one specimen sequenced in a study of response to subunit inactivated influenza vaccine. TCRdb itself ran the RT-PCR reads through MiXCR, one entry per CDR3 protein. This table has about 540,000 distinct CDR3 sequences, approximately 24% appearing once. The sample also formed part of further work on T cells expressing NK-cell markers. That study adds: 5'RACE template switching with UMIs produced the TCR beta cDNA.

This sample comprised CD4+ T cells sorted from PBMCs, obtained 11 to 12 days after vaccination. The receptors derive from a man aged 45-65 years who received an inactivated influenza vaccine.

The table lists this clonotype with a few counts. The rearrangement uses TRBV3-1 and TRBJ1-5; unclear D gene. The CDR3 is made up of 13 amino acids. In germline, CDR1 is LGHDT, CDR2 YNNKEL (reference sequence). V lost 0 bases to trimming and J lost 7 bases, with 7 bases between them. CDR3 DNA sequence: TGTGCCAGCAGCCAAGATCGGTACCAGCCCCAGCATTTT. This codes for CASSQDRYQPQHF.

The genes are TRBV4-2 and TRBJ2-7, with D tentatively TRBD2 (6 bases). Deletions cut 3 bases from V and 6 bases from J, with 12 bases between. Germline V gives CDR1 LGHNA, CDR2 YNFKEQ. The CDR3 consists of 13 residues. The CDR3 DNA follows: TGTGCCAGCAGCCAGTCAGCTAGCGTCGAGCAGTACTTC. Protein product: CASSQSASVEQYF.

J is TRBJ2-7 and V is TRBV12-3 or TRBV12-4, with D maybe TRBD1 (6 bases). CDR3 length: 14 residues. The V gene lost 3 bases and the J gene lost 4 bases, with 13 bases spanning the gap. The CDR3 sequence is CASSFGGQEYEQYF. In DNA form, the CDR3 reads TGTGCCAGCAGTTTTGGGGGACAAGAGTACGAGCAGTACTTC.

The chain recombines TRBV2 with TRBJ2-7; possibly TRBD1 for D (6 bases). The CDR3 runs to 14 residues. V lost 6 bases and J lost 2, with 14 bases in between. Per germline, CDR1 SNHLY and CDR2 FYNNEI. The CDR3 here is CASRSPGQAYEQYF. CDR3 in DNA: TGTGCCAGCAGGTCCCCGGGACAAGCCTACGAGCAGTACTTC. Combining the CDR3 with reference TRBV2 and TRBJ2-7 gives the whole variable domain EPEVTQTPSHQVTQMGQEVILRCVPISNHLYFYWYRQILGQKVEFLVSFYNNEISEKSEIFDDQFSVERPDGSNFTLKIRSTKLEDSAMYFCASRSPGQAYEQYFGPGTRLTVT.

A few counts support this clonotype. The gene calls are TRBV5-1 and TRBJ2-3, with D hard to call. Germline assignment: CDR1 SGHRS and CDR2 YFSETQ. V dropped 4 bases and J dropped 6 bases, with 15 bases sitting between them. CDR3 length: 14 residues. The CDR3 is CASSMDASSDTQYF. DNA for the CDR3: TGCGCCAGCAGCATGGACGCGTCCTCCGATACGCAGTATTTT. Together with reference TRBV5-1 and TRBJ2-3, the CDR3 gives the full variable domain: KAGVTQTPRYLIKTRGQQVTLSCSPISGHRSVSWYQQTPGQGLQFLFEYFSETQRNKGNFPGRFSGRQFSNSRSEMNVSTLELGDSALYLCASSMDASSDTQYFGPGTRLTVL.

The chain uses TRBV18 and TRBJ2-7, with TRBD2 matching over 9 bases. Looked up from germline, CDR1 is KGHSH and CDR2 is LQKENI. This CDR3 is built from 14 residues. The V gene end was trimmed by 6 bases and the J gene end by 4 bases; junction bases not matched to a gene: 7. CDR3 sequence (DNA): TGTGCCAGCTCTCGCGGGAGGGAGGGATACGAGCAGTACTTC. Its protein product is CASSRGREGYEQYF.

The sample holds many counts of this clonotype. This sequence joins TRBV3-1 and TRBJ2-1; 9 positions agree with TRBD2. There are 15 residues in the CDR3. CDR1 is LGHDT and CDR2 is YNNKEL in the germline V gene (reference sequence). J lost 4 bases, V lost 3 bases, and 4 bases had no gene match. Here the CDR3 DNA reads TGTGCCAGCAGCCATAGCGGGGGAGGGTACAATGAGCAGTTCTTC. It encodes CASSHSGGGYNEQFF.

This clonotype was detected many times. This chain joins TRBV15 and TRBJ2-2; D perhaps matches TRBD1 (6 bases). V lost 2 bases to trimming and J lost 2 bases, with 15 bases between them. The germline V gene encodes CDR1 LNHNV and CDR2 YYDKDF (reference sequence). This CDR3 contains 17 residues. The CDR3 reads CATSRKGQGLNTGELFF. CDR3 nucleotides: TGTGCCACCAGCAGAAAAGGGCAGGGGCTAAACACCGGGGAGCTGTTTTTT.

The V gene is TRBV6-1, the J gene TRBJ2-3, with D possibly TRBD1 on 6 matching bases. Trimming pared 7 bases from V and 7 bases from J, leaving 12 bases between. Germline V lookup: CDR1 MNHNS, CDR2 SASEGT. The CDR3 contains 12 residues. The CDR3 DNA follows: TGTGCCAGCACTTCCCAGGGGAATACGCAGTATTTT. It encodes CASTSQGNTQYF.

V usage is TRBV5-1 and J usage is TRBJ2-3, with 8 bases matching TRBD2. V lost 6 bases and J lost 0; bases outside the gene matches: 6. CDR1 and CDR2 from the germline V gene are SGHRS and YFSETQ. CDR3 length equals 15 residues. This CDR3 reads CASIRLAGSTDTQYF. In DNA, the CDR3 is TGCGCCAGCATTCGGTTAGCGGGGAGCACAGATACGCAGTATTTT.

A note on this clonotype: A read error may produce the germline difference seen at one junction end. CDR3 nucleotide sequence: TGCGCCTGCAGGGGGGGAGGAAAAACAGATACGCAGTATTTT. It is translated as CACRGGGKTDTQYF. The chain carries TRBV5-1 and TRBJ2-3; D is tentatively TRBD1 or TRBD2 (7 bases each). This CDR3 comprises 14 residues. Germline CDR1 is SGHRS and CDR2 is YFSETQ.

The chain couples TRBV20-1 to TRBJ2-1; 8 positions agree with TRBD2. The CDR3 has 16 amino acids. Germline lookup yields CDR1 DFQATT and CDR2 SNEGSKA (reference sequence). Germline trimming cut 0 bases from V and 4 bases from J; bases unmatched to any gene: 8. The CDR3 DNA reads TGCAGTGCTAGAGATCAGCGGGGGCTACAATACAATGAGCAGTTCTTC. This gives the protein CSARDQRGLQYNEQFF.

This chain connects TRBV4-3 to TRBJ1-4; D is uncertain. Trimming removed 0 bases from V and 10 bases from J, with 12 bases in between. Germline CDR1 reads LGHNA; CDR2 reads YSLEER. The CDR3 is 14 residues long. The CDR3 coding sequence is TGCGCCAGCAGCCAAGATTTGGGCCTGGGAAAACTGTTTTTT. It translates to CASSQDLGLGKLFF.

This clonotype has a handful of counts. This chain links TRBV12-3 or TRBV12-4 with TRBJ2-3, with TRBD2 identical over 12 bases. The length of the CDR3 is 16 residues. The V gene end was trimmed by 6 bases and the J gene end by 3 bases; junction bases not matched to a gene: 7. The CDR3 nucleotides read TGTGCCAGCAGATCTAGCGGGAGGGCCCTGACAGATACGCAGTATTTT. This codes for CASRSSGRALTDTQYF.

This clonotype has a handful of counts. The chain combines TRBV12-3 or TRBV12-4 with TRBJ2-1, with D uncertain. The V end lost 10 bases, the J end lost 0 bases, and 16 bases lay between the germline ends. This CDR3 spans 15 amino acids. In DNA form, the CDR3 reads TGTGCCACCAAAACCTTGCGGAGCTCCTACAATGAGCAGTTCTTC. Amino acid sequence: CATKTLRSSYNEQFF.

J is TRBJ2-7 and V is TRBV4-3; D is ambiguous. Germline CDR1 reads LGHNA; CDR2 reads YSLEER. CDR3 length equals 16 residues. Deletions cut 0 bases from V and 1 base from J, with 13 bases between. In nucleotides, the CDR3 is TGCGCCAGCAGCCAAGATCCGATGGTAGGATCCTACGAGCAGTACTTC. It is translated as CASSQDPMVGSYEQYF.

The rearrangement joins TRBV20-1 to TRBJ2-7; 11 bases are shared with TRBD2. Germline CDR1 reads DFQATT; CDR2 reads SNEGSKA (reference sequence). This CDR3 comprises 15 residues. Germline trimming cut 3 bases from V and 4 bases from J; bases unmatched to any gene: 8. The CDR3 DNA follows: TGCAGTGCTAGTCTCTTACTAGCGGGAGCGTACGAGCAGTACTTC. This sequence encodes CSASLLLAGAYEQYF.

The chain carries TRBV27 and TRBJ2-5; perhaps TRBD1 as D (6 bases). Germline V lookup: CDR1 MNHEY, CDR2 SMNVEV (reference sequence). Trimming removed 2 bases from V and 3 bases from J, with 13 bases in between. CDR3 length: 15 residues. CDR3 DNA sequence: TGTGCCAGCAGTTTAACGGGGACAAGCGAAGAGACCCAGTACTTC. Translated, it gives CASSLTGTSEETQYF.

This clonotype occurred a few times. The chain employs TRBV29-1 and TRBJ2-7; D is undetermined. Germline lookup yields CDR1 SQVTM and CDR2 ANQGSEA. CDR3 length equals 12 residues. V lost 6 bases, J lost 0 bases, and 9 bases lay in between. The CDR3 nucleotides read TGCAGCGTGACAAAGAGCTCCTACGAGCAGTACTTC. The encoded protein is CSVTKSSYEQYF.

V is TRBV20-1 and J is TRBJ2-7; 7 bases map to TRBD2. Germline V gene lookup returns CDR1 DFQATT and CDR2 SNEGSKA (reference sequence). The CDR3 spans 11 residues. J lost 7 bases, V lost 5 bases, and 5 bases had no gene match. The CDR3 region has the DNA TGCAGTGCTTCCGGGGGGTCGGAGCAGTACTTC. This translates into CSASGGSEQYF.

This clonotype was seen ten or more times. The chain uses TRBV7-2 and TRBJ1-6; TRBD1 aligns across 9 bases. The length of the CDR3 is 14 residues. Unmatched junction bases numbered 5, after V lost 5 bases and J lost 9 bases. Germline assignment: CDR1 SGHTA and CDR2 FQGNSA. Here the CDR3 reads CASSPGQGSSPLHF. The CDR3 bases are TGTGCCAGCAGCCCCGGACAGGGGAGTTCACCCCTCCACTTT.

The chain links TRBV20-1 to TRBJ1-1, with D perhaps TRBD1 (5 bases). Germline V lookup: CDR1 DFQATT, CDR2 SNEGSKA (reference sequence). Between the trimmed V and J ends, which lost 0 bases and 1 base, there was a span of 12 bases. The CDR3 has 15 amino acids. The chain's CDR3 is CSARDFFQGNTEAFF. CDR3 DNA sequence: TGCAGTGCTAGAGATTTTTTCCAGGGGAACACTGAAGCTTTCTTT.

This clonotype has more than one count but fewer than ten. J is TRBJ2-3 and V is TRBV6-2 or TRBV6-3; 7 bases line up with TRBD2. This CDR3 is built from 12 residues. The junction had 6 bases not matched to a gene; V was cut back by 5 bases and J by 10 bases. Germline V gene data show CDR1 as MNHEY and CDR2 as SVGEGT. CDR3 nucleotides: TGTGCCAGCAGTCCTACTAGCGTTCCGCAGTATTTT. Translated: CASSPTSVPQYF.

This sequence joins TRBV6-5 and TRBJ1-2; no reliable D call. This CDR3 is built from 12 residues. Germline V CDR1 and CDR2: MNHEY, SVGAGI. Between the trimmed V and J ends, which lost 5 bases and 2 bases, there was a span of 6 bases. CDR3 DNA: TGTGCCAGCAGTCGGATGAACTATGGCTACACCTTC. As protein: CASSRMNYGYTF.

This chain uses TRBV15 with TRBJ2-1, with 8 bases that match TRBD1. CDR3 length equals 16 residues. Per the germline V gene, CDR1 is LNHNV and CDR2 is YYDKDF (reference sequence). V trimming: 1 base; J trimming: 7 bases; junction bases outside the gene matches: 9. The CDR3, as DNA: TGTGCCACCAGCAGAGGGGTCAGGGGGCGGTTAAATGAGCAGTTCTTC. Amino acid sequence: CATSRGVRGRLNEQFF.

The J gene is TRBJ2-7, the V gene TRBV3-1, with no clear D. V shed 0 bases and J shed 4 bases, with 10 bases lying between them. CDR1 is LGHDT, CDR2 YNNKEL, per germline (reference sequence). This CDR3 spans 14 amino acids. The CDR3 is CASSQEVTLYEQYF. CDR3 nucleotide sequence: TGTGCCAGCAGCCAAGAAGTGACCTTATACGAGCAGTACTTC.

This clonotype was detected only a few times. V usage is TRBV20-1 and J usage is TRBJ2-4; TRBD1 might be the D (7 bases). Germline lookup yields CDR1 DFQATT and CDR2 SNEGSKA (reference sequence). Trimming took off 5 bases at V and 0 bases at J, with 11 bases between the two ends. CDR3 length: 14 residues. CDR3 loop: CSAHRGLAKNIQYF. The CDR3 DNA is TGCAGTGCTCACAGGGGACTAGCCAAAAACATTCAGTACTTC.

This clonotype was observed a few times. The CDR3 here is CASSRIDVILGYGYTF. CDR3 sequence (DNA): TGTGCCAGCAGTCGAATAGACGTGATACTGGGCTATGGCTACACCTTC. V gene TRBV28 combines with J gene TRBJ1-2; D is uncertain. The CDR3 covers 16 residues. CDR1 is MDHEN and CDR2 is SYDVKM in the germline V gene. Trimming took 5 bases from V and 4 from J, leaving 20 bases between them.

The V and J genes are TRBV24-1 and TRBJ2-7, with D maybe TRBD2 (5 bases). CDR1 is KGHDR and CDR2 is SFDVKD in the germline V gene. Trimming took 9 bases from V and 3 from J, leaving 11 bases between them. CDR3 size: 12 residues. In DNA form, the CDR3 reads TGTGCCACCGGAGACGGGAACTACGAGCAGTACTTC. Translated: CATGDGNYEQYF.

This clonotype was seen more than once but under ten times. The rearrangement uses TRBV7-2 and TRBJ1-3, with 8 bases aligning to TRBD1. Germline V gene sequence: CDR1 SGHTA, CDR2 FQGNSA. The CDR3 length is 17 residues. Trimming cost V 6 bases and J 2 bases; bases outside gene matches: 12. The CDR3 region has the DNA TGTGCCAGCAGACAAGGAGGACAGGGAGTCGCTGGAAACACCATATATTTT. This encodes CASRQGGQGVAGNTIYF.